This T cell receptor (beta chain) was captured in a study of T cells in Graves' hyperthyroidism and ophthalmopathy. Points from the study as a whole: A model built on 13 V-J features separated ophthalmopathy from stable hyperthyroidism.

V dropped 1 base and J dropped 4; count of bases not matched to a gene: 2. The CDR3 runs to 15 residues. Germline V lookup: CDR1 SGHTS, CDR2 YDEGEE. RNA transcripts served as the template for amplifying TCR beta CDR3 regions. First-round RT-PCR targeting the TCR CDR3 was performed with the HTBI primer set. TCRdb recomputed calls from the multiplex PCR reads with MiXCR, one row per CDR3 protein. The data show fewer than 900,000 distinct CDR3 sequences, about a sixth seen once. This clonotype was picked up many times. Its target is unknown. This sequence originates from a man between 18 and 29 years old with Graves' hyperthyroidism. Material for sequencing was blood. The chain employs TRBV5-8 and TRBJ2-2; the match to TRBD1 covers 9 bases. The DNA of the CDR3 is TGTGCCAGCAGCTTGTGGGACAGGGTCACCGGGGAGCTGTTTTTT. This encodes CASSLWDRVTGELFF.